The clone carrying this T cell receptor beta chain has just a few counts. The source of the sample is a study of cytomegalovirus exposure and HLA in healthy donors. Germline V gene data show CDR1 as SGHRS and CDR2 as YFSETQ. V shed 2 bases, J shed 0 bases, and the junction held 8 bases outside the gene matches. The CDR3 has 17 amino acids. PCR involved 60 Vbeta and 13 Jbeta primers. The repertoire was sequenced with immunoSEQ multiplex PCR; TCRdb's copy has only in-frame clones and lacks some. The sample holds around 180,000 clones; about 88% are singletons and the top ten take around 0.21%. The sequenced material came from PBMCs. The sequence was collected from a girl under three years old in good health and CMV-seronegative. The chain employs TRBV5-1 and TRBJ1-3; 7 bases match TRBD1. The CDR3 DNA follows: TGCGCCAGCAGCTTTGGGACAGACCCCATCTCTGGAAACACCATATATTTT. Translated, it gives CASSFGTDPISGNTIYF.